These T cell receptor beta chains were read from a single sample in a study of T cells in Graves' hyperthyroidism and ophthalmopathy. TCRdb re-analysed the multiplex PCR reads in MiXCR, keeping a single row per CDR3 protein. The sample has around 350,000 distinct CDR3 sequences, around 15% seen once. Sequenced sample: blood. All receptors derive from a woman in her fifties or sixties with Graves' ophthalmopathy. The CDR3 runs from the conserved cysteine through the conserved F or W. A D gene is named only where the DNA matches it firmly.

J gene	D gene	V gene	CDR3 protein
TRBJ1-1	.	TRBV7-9	CASSLGGGDTEAFF
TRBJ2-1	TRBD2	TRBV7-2	CASSRTSGRRGDEQFF
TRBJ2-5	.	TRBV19	CASSIGTETQYF
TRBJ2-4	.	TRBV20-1	CSARDIAKNIQYF
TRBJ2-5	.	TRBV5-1	CASSSGPKETQYF
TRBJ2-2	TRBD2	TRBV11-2	CASSPWTSGRDTGELFF
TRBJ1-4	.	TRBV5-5	CASSLEGFREKLFF
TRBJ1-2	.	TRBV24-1	CATSDQGTNYGYTF
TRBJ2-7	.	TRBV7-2	CASSLAIGHEQYF
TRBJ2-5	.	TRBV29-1	CSVRGPGGQETQYF
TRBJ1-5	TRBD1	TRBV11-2	CASSLDSQGANQPQHF
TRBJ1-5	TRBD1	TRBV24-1	CATSDAQGAVSNQPQHF
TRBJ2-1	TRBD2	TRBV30	CAWGGLAGGSEQFF
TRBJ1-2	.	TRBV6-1	CASSSILDSAQSGYTF
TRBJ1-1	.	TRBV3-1	CASNLRTGNTEAFF
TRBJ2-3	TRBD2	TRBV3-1	CASSQLAGALGDTQYF
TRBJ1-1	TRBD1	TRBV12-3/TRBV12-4	CASTVGGTGLAFF
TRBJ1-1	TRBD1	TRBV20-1	CSALIGTVVNTEAFF
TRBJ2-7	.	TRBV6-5	CASSYSAGRREQYF
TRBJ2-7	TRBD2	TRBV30	CAWSFRGGFEDEQYF
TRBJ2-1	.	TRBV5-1	CASSPWKAADNEQFF
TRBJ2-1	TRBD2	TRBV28	CASSSPLLAGVLSYNEQFF
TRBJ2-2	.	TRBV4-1	CASSQGRPDLTNTGELFF